Below, 14 T cell receptor beta chains from the same sample are listed, as sequenced in a study of response to subunit inactivated influenza vaccine. One entry per CDR3 protein results from TCRdb running MiXCR on the RT-PCR reads. This table holds over 750,000 distinct CDR3 sequences, around 21% found once. Sequencing used PBMCs from blood, obtained 5 days after vaccination. Receptors were obtained from a man between 50 and 59 years old who received an inactivated influenza vaccine.

This clonotype was seen once. This chain links TRBV3-1 with TRBJ2-2; the D gene is possibly TRBD1 (6 bases). The CDR3 covers 16 residues. Germline CDR1 and CDR2: LGHDT and YNNKEL (reference sequence). Trimming removed 7 bases from V and 0 bases from J, with 15 bases in between. The CDR3 here is CASNSDRPANTGELFF. In DNA form, the CDR3 reads TGTGCCAGCAACTCGGACAGACCCGCGAACACCGGGGAGCTGTTTTTT.

The V gene is TRBV2, the J gene TRBJ2-2; 7 nucleotides line up with TRBD1. CDR1 and CDR2 from the germline V gene are SNHLY and FYNNEI. This CDR3 region has 13 residues. Germline trimming cut 10 bases from V and 5 bases from J; bases unmatched to any gene: 7. This CDR3 is CATSDRATGELFF. Written as DNA, the CDR3 is TGTGCCACCTCTGACAGGGCTACCGGGGAGCTGTTTTTT. The entire variable domain, with the rest obtained from reference TRBV2 and TRBJ2-2, is as follows: EPEVTQTPSHQVTQMGQEVILRCVPISNHLYFYWYRQILGQKVEFLVSFYNNEISEKSEIFDDQFSVERPDGSNFTLKIRSTKLEDSAMYFCATSDRATGELFFGEGSRLTVL.

The chain has TRBV7-9 and TRBJ2-4; 15 bases are shared with TRBD2. The germline V gene has CDR1 SEHNR and CDR2 FQNEAQ (reference sequence). With V trimmed by 3 bases and J by 8 bases, 8 bases remained unmatched. The CDR3 contains 17 residues. The CDR3: CASSFGLAGGRGYIQYF. As DNA, the CDR3 is TGTGCCAGCAGCTTCGGACTAGCGGGAGGGAGGGGGTACATTCAGTACTTC. The complete variable domain, with remaining parts taken from reference TRBV7-9 and TRBJ2-4, reads DTGVSQNPRHKITKRGQNVTFRCDPISEHNRLYWYRQTLGQGPEFLTYFQNEAQLEKSRLLSDRFSAERPKGSFSTLEIQRTEQGDSAMYLCASSFGLAGGRGYIQYFGAGTRLSVL.

The chain joins TRBV25-1 to TRBJ1-2; D perhaps matches TRBD1 (5 bases). The CDR3 runs to 12 residues. Trimming removed 4 bases from V and 8 bases from J, with 11 bases in between. Germline V gene data show CDR1 as MGHDK and CDR2 as SYGVNS. CDR3 coding DNA: TGTGCCAGCAGTGGGGGAGGGGCCGGCTACACCTTC. It specifies CASSGGGAGYTF.

The chain combines TRBV5-1 with TRBJ2-1; no definite D call. V was shortened by 0 bases and J by 6 bases, with 16 bases between the two germline ends. The CDR3 runs 16 residues. The V gene's germline CDR1 is SGHRS and CDR2 YFSETQ. The CDR3 sequence is CASSLAGSRTLNEQFF. CDR3 DNA: TGCGCCAGCAGCTTGGCTGGGTCAAGGACCCTCAATGAGCAGTTCTTC.

Many counts were recorded for this clonotype. The chain recombines TRBV20-1 with TRBJ2-3; possibly TRBD1 or TRBD2 for D (5 bases each). Trimming removed 1 base from V and 1 base from J, with 21 bases in between. Germline CDR1 reads DFQATT; CDR2 reads SNEGSKA (reference sequence). CDR3 length: 18 amino acids. CDR3 nucleotide sequence: TGCAGTGCTAGAGGACGGACAAGCCGGGGATCCGGCACAGATACGCAGTATTTT. This gives the protein CSARGRTSRGSGTDTQYF.

This sequence joins TRBV28 and TRBJ2-6; D is ambiguous. Trimming left V 3 bases short and J 6 bases short, with 15 bases between. The CDR3 is 16 residues long. Germline-derived CDR1 and CDR2 are MDHEN and SYDVKM. CDR3 sequence (DNA): TGTGCCAGCAGTTTTATCAATTTCAAGGCGGCCAACGTCCTGACTTTC. It is translated as CASSFINFKAANVLTF.

The table lists this clonotype with a few counts. The J gene is TRBJ2-5, the V gene TRBV5-1; the D gene is possibly TRBD2 (5 bases). The germline V gene has CDR1 SGHRS and CDR2 YFSETQ. The CDR3 has 14 amino acids. Trimming left V 2 bases short and J 3 bases short, with 11 bases between. DNA for the CDR3: TGCGCCAGCAGCTTAGATAGCGTCGAAGAGACCCAGTACTTC. The encoded protein is CASSLDSVEETQYF.

This clonotype was recorded a few times. The CDR3 sequence is CASSLPGSGSTDTQYF. The CDR3 bases are TGTGCCAGCAGCCTTCCCGGTAGCGGTAGCACAGATACGCAGTATTTT. The V call is TRBV4-2, the J call TRBJ2-3; possibly TRBD2 for D (6 bases). The CDR3 is made up of 16 amino acids. Germline loops: CDR1 LGHNA, CDR2 YNFKEQ. Trimming pared 4 bases from V and 0 bases from J, leaving 14 bases between.

This chain connects TRBV20-1 to TRBJ2-4; D is ambiguous. This CDR3 has 12 amino acids. Germline values: CDR1 DFQATT, CDR2 SNEGSKA (reference sequence). Deletions cut 5 bases from V and 2 bases from J, with 7 bases between. In nucleotides, the CDR3 is TGCAGTGCTCTCCGGACCAAAAACATTCAGTACTTC. This translates into CSALRTKNIQYF.

This clonotype showed up just a few times. The rearrangement joins TRBV9 to TRBJ2-2, with D possibly TRBD2 on 5 matching bases. V dropped 0 bases and J dropped 4 bases, with 10 bases sitting between them. CDR1 and CDR2 (germline): SGDLS, YYNGEE. The CDR3 runs 15 residues. CDR3 nucleotide sequence: TGTGCCAGCAGCGTAGGGGAGACCCGCACCGGGGAGCTGTTTTTT. Translated: CASSVGETRTGELFF.

This clonotype was counted between two and nine times. The rearrangement uses TRBV12-3 or TRBV12-4 and TRBJ1-5, with TRBD1 as a possible D gene (5 bases). Trimming cost V 3 bases and J 6 bases, with 15 bases left between them. The CDR3 covers 15 residues. For the CDR3, the DNA is TGTGCCAGCAGTTTTCGGGACGGGGGTTCTCAGCCCCAGCATTTT. Encoded protein: CASSFRDGGSQPQHF.

The J gene is TRBJ2-3, the V gene TRBV5-5; perhaps TRBD2 as D (6 bases). Trimming stripped 1 base from V and 0 bases from J, with 15 bases between. Germline CDR1 SGHKS, CDR2 YYEKEE (reference sequence). The CDR3 is made up of 17 amino acids. DNA for the CDR3: TGTGCCAGCAGCTTGAGCGGGTTGAGGACTAGCACAGATACGCAGTATTTT. Protein product: CASSLSGLRTSTDTQYF. The variable domain in full, with the rest retrieved from reference TRBV5-5 and TRBJ2-3, is DAGVTQSPTHLIKTRGQQVTLRCSPISGHKSVSWYQQVLGQGPQFIFQYYEKEERGRGNFPDRFSARQFPNYSSELNVNALLLGDSALYLCASSLSGLRTSTDTQYFGPGTRLTVL.

This clonotype was counted between two and nine times. The gene calls are TRBV29-1 and TRBJ2-3; 7 bases agree with TRBD2. The CDR3 runs to 13 residues. V gave up 5 bases and J gave up 4 bases; unmatched junction bases: 6. The V gene's germline CDR1 is SQVTM and CDR2 ANQGSEA. The CDR3 region has the DNA TGCAGCGTTAGTCGGGGAGGGCCAGATACGCAGTATTTT. It yields the protein CSVSRGGPDTQYF.